The clone carrying this T cell receptor (beta chain) was seen many times. Its antigen is unidentified. The record originates from a study of T cell repertoires in cytomegalovirus infection. The wider study: Public TCR beta signature analysis indicated the presence of both CMV infection and matching HLA type. Study results and limitations: Across the ex vivo response, the dominant clonotypes were HLA-C-restricted CMV-specific TCR beta clonotypes.

A single record per CDR3 protein comes from TCRdb applying MiXCR to the reads. The table includes a few hundred thousand distinct CDR3 sequences, over 15% detected once. Trimming left V 0 bases short and J 0 bases short, with 8 bases between. Germline V gene sequence: CDR1 SGHTA, CDR2 FQGNSA. The CDR3 runs 15 residues. The chain couples TRBV7-2 to TRBJ1-1, with a tentative D call TRBD1 (5 bases). Specimen: CD8+ T cells from PBMCs. The receptor comes from a human donor in good health (CMV status not recorded). Some clones in this sample may be carry-over from other donors' samples. CDR3 amino acids: CASSLARGVNTEAFF. CDR3 nucleotide sequence: TGTGCCAGCAGCTTAGCGCGAGGGGTGAACACTGAAGCTTTCTTT.